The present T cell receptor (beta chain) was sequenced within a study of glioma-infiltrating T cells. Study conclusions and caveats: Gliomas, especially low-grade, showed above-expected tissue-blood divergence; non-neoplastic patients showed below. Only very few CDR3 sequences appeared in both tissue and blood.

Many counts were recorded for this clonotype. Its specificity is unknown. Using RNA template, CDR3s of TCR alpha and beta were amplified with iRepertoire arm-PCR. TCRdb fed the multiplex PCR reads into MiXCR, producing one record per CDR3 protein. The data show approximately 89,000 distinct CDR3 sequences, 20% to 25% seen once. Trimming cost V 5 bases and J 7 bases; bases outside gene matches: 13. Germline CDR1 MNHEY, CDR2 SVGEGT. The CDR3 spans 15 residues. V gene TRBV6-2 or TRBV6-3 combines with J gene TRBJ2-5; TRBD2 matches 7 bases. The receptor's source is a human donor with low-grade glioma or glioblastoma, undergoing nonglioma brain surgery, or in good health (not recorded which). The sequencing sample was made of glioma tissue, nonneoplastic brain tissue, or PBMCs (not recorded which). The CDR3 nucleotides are TGTGCCAGCAGTCTAAGCGGGACCCCCGCATGGACCCAGTACTTC. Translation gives CASSLSGTPAWTQYF.